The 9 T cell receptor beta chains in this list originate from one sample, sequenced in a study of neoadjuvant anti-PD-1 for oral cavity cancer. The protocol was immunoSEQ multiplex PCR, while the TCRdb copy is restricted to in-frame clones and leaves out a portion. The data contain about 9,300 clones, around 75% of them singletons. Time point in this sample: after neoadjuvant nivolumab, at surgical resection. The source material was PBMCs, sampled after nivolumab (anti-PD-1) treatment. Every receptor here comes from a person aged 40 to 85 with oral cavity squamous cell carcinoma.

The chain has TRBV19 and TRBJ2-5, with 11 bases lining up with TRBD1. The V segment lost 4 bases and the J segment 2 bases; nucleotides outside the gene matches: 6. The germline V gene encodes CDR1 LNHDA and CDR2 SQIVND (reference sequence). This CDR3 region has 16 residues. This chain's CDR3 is CASSKGTGGQQETQYF. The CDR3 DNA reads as TGTGCCAGTAGTAAGGGGACAGGGGGGCAGCAAGAGACCCAGTACTTC.

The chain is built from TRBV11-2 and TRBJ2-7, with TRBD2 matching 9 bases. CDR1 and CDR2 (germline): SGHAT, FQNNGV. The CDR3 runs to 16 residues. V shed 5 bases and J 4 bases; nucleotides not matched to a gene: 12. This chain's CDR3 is CASSPWTSEEGYEQYF. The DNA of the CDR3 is TGTGCCAGCAGCCCCTGGACTAGCGAGGAAGGATACGAGCAGTACTTC.

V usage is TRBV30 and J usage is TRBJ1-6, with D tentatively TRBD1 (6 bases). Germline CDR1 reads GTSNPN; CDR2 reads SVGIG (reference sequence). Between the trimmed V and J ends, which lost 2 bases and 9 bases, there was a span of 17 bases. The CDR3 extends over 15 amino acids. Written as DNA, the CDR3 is TGTGCCTGGAGTCCAACCCAGGGGCGGCGTTCACCCCTCCACTTT. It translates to CAWSPTQGRRSPLHF.

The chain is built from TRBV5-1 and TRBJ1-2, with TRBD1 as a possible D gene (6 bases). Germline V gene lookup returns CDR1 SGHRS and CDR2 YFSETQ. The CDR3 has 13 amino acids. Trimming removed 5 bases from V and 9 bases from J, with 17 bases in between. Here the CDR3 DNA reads TGCGCCAGCAGTTCCGGGACATCTCCGAGCTACACCTTC. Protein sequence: CASSSGTSPSYTF.

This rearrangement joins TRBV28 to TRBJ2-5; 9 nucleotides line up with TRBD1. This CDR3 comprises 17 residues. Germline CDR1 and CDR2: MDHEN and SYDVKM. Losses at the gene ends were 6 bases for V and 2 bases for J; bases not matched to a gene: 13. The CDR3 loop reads CASSTQGAGWVQETQYF. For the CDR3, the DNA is TGTGCCAGCAGCACACAGGGGGCCGGGTGGGTTCAAGAGACCCAGTACTTC. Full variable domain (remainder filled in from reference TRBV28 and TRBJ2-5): DVKVTQSSRYLVKRTGEKVFLECVQDMDHENMFWYRQDPGLGLRLIYFSYDVKMKEKGDIPEGYSVSREKKERFSLILESASTNQTSMYLCASSTQGAGWVQETQYFGPGTRLLVL.

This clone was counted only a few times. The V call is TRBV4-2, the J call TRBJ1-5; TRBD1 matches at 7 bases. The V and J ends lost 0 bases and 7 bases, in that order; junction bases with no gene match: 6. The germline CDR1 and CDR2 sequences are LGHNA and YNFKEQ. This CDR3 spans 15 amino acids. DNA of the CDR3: TGTGCCAGCAGCCAAGAACAGGGGATCGGGCAGCCCCAGCATTTT. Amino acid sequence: CASSQEQGIGQPQHF.

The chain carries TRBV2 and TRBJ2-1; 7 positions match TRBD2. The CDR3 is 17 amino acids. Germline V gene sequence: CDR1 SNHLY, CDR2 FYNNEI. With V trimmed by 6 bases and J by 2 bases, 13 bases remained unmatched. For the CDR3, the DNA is TGTGCCAGCAGGAGCGGATTAGCGGGCTCTACCTACAATGAGCAGTTCTTC. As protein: CASRSGLAGSTYNEQFF.

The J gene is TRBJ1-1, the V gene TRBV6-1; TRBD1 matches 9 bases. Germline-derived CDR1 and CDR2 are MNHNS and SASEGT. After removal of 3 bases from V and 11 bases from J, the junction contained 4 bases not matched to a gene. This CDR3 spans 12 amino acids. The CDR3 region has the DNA TGTGCCAGCAGTGAGAGGACAGGGGAGGCTTTCTTT. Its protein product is CASSERTGEAFF.

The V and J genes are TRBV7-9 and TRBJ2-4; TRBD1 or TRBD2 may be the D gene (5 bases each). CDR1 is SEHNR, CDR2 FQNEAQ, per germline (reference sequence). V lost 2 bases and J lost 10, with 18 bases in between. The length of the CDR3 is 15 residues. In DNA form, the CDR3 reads TGTGCCAGCAGCTTATCCGGGGCCCCGGAGGAGATTCAGTACTTC. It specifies CASSLSGAPEEIQYF.